These 27 T cell receptor beta chains were all obtained from the same sample, sequenced in a study of blood T cell repertoires in COVID-19 (TCRdb year 2020). Receptor libraries were prepared by the immunoSEQ multiplex PCR assay. As stored in TCRdb, this immuneACCESS dataset retains in-frame rearrangements with V and J assigned. A fraction of the clones does not appear; measured against another copy, unresolved V genes explain less than half of the discrepancy, and the remainder lacks a known reason. Recorded for this sample are 45,000 to 55,000 clones; around 86% of them occurred a single time. The ten largest clones take up 7.8% of the sample. The sequenced material came from peripheral blood. The receptor set was obtained from a man aged 50 to 59 with active COVID-19.

This sequence joins TRBV15 and TRBJ1-3; D call uncertain. The CDR3 has 15 amino acids. Deletions cut 0 bases from V and 4 bases from J, with 10 bases between. CDR1 LNHNV and CDR2 YYDKDF come from the germline V gene (reference sequence). CDR3 in DNA: TGTGCCACCAGCAGAGACGGTGCTTCAGGAAACACCATATATTTT. The encoded protein is CATSRDGASGNTIYF. The full variable domain, completed using reference TRBV15 and TRBJ1-3, is DAMVIQNPRYQVTQFGKPVTLSCSQTLNHNVMYWYQQKSSQAPKLLFHYYDKDFNNEADTPDNFQSRRPNTSFCFLDIRSPGLGDTAMYLCATSRDGASGNTIYFGEGSWLTVV.

V is TRBV28 and J is TRBJ2-7; 11 nucleotides align to TRBD2. The V gene's germline CDR1 is MDHEN and CDR2 SYDVKM. This CDR3 contains 15 residues. Trimming removed 7 bases from V and 3 bases from J; junction bases left unmatched: 8. This CDR3 reads CASMLPLAGGYEQYF. The CDR3 DNA sequence: TGTGCCAGCATGCTGCCCCTAGCGGGAGGCTACGAGCAGTACTTC. The entire variable domain, with the rest obtained from reference TRBV28 and TRBJ2-7, is as follows: DVKVTQSSRYLVKRTGEKVFLECVQDMDHENMFWYRQDPGLGLRLIYFSYDVKMKEKGDIPEGYSVSREKKERFSLILESASTNQTSMYLCASMLPLAGGYEQYFGPGTRLTVT.

This chain connects TRBV7-3 to TRBJ2-2; 7 bases agree with TRBD2. The CDR3 runs 14 residues. The J segment lost 6 bases and the V segment lost 7 bases, leaving 8 bases of the junction unmatched. Per the germline V gene, CDR1 is SGHTA and CDR2 is FQGTGA. CDR3 amino acids: CASTLSAGAGELFF. The CDR3 DNA reads TGTGCCAGCACTCTCTCTGCGGGGGCCGGGGAGCTGTTTTTT.

This clone occurred once. The DNA for the CDR3 is TGTGCCAGCAGTTACCCAACAGGGTGGAGCAATCAGCCCCAGCATTTT. Its protein product is CASSYPTGWSNQPQHF. The chain has TRBV6-2 or TRBV6-3 and TRBJ1-5, with D perhaps matching TRBD1 (6 bases). The CDR3 contains 16 residues. Germline assignment: CDR1 MNHEY and CDR2 SVGEGT. The germline V and J ends were trimmed by 2 bases and 1 base, with 12 bases remaining between them.

The chain combines TRBV9 with TRBJ2-1, with TRBD2 identical over 8 bases. In germline, CDR1 is SGDLS, CDR2 YYNGEE. The junction had 5 bases not matched to a gene; V was cut back by 3 bases and J by 3 bases. The CDR3 consists of 15 residues. In DNA, the CDR3 is TGTGCCAGCAGCGCGACTAGCGTGAACTACAATGAGCAGTTCTTC. It translates to CASSATSVNYNEQFF.

V is TRBV4-1 and J is TRBJ2-3; 7 bases are a match to TRBD2. CDR1 and CDR2 from the germline V gene are MGHRA and YSYEKL. With V trimmed by 4 bases and J by 2 bases, 12 bases remained unmatched. The CDR3 is made up of 17 amino acids. This chain's CDR3 is CASSPRLAGLFTDTQYF. The CDR3 nucleotides are TGCGCCAGCAGCCCCCGACTAGCCGGCCTATTCACAGATACGCAGTATTTT.

The gene calls are TRBV28 and TRBJ2-2; D may be TRBD1 (5 bases). In germline, CDR1 is MDHEN, CDR2 SYDVKM. Trimming shortened V by 3 bases and J by 16 bases, and 12 bases separated the two germline ends. This CDR3 has 11 residues. DNA for the CDR3: TGTGCCAGCAGTTTTGGGGCCGGCTGGTTTTTT. This codes for CASSFGAGWFF.

This chain uses TRBV11-2 with TRBJ2-3; 7 bases map to TRBD1. Germline lookup yields CDR1 SGHAT and CDR2 FQNNGV. CDR3 length: 13 residues. V dropped 5 bases and J dropped 6; count of bases not matched to a gene: 5. CDR3 nucleotides: TGTGCCAGCAGCCAGGACAGGTTGGATACGCAGTATTTT. This translates into CASSQDRLDTQYF.

This chain links TRBV5-1 with TRBJ2-6; D uncertain. CDR3 length: 15 residues. The germline gives CDR1 SGHRS, CDR2 YFSETQ. V shed 0 bases and J shed 2 bases, with 6 bases lying between them. CDR3 in DNA: TGCGCCAGCAGCTTGGCAGTTGCTGGGGCCAACGTCCTGACTTTC. This translates into CASSLAVAGANVLTF.

The rearrangement uses TRBV7-2 and TRBJ2-7, with TRBD2 matching 8 bases. Germline V gene sequence: CDR1 SGHTA, CDR2 FQGNSA. Trimming removed 4 bases from V and 5 bases from J; junction bases left unmatched: 10. There are 15 residues in the CDR3. CDR3 sequence: CASSSSSGGPHEQYF. DNA for the CDR3: TGTGCCAGCAGCTCGAGCTCGGGAGGGCCCCACGAGCAGTACTTC.

The chain links TRBV15 to TRBJ2-4, with a weak D call TRBD1 (5 bases). The CDR3 length is 17 residues. Trimming took off 2 bases at V and 0 bases at J, with 14 bases between the two ends. Germline CDR1 LNHNV, CDR2 YYDKDF (reference sequence). CDR3 nucleotides: TGTGCCACCAGCAGACCGACAGACACCTTAGCCAAAAACATTCAGTACTTC. This encodes CATSRPTDTLAKNIQYF.

The chain recombines TRBV4-2 with TRBJ1-5, with a tentative D call TRBD1 (5 bases). Germline CDR1 LGHNA, CDR2 YNFKEQ. CDR3 length equals 14 residues. Between the trimmed V and J ends, which lost 4 bases and 5 bases, there was a span of 12 bases. Here the CDR3 DNA reads TGTGCCAGCAGCCTTAACAGGTGGGATCAGCCCCAGCATTTT. Translated, it gives CASSLNRWDQPQHF.

The rearrangement uses TRBV7-9 and TRBJ2-7; 9 nucleotides agree with TRBD1. The V gene's germline CDR1 is SEHNR and CDR2 FQNEAQ (reference sequence). Unmatched junction bases numbered 0, after V lost 1 base and J lost 2 bases. This CDR3 is built from 14 residues. As DNA, the CDR3 is TGTGCCAGCAGCTTAGGACAGGGGGCCTACGAGCAGTACTTC. It yields the protein CASSLGQGAYEQYF.

This chain connects TRBV15 to TRBJ1-5, with no clear D. Trimming cost V 1 base and J 4 bases, with 8 bases left between them. Germline lookup yields CDR1 LNHNV and CDR2 YYDKDF (reference sequence). This CDR3 spans 14 amino acids. CDR3 in amino acids: CATSRGGGNQPQHF. The CDR3 region has the DNA TGTGCCACCAGCAGAGGTGGAGGGAATCAGCCCCAGCATTTT.

This chain connects TRBV28 to TRBJ2-1, with 7 positions matching TRBD1. V shed 3 bases and J 9 bases; nucleotides not matched to a gene: 8. CDR1 is MDHEN, CDR2 SYDVKM, per germline. CDR3 length: 14 residues. CDR3 protein: CASSFGQATGEQFF. CDR3 DNA: TGTGCCAGCAGTTTTGGACAGGCGACCGGTGAGCAGTTCTTC.

Here the CDR3 reads CASSLNFQETQYF. CDR3 bases: TGTGCCAGCAGCTTAAACTTCCAAGAGACCCAGTACTTC. The chain is built from TRBV7-2 and TRBJ2-5; D remains unclear. The CDR3 has 13 residues. The V gene lost 2 bases and the J gene lost 1 base, with 5 bases spanning the gap. CDR1 and CDR2 (germline): SGHTA, FQGNSA.

The chain links TRBV27 to TRBJ2-2; D possibly corresponds to TRBD2 (6 bases). Trimming shortened V by 2 bases and J by 0 bases, and 7 bases separated the two germline ends. Germline assignment: CDR1 MNHEY and CDR2 SMNVEV (reference sequence). This CDR3 contains 15 residues. This CDR3 reads CASSLRETNTGELFF. CDR3 sequence (DNA): TGTGCCAGCAGTTTACGGGAGACGAACACCGGGGAGCTGTTTTTT.

The table lists this clone with a count of one. A read error may account for a junction end that differs from germline. V usage is TRBV7-7 and J usage is TRBJ2-7; 8 bases agree with TRBD2. The CDR3 sequence is 15 residues long. Germline CDR1 and CDR2: SSHAT and FNYEAQ (reference sequence). The CDR3 loop is CASSPLAGRFAEQYF. DNA of the CDR3: TGTGCTAGCAGCCCCTTAGCGGGGAGGTTCGCCGAGCAGTACTTC.

The chain's CDR3 is CASSPAGAGSPLHF. The DNA of the CDR3 is TGTGCCAGCAGCCCGGCGGGCGCGGGATCACCCCTCCACTTT. The chain has TRBV7-9 and TRBJ1-6; D ambiguous. CDR3 length: 14 residues. CDR1 and CDR2 (germline): SEHNR, FQNEAQ (reference sequence). V lost 5 bases, J lost 10 bases, and 15 bases lay in between.

The rearrangement links TRBV7-2 to TRBJ2-3, with D maybe TRBD2 (6 bases). The germline V gene has CDR1 SGHTA and CDR2 FQGNSA. Trimming took off 7 bases at V and 6 bases at J, with 17 bases between the two ends. CDR3 size: 14 residues. The CDR3 reads CASTFRVLADTQYF. In nucleotides, the CDR3 is TGTGCCAGCACGTTTAGGGTCCTAGCGGATACGCAGTATTTT. Based on the CDR3 plus reference TRBV7-2 and TRBJ2-3, the full variable domain is GAGVSQSPSNKVTEKGKDVELRCDPISGHTALYWYRQSLGQGLEFLIYFQGNSAPDKSGLPSDRFSAERTGGSVSTLTIQRTQQEDSAVYLCASTFRVLADTQYFGPGTRLTVL.

V is TRBV4-3 and J is TRBJ1-6; TRBD1 might be the D (6 bases). This CDR3 is 15 amino acids long. V gave up 4 bases and J gave up 6 bases, with 13 bases separating them. Germline CDR1 LGHNA, CDR2 YSLEER. CDR3 in DNA: TGCGCCAGCAGCCGTCAGGGGTTTAGTAATTCACCCCTCCACTTT. Translation gives CASSRQGFSNSPLHF.

This clone has only one observation. This chain uses TRBV15 with TRBJ1-2; D not resolved. The germline V and J ends were trimmed by 3 bases and 3 bases, with 8 bases remaining between them. CDR3 length: 13 residues. Germline CDR1 LNHNV, CDR2 YYDKDF (reference sequence). CDR3 DNA sequence: TGTGCCACCAGCAGGAGGGTATACTATGGCTACACCTTC. Encoded protein: CATSRRVYYGYTF.

This clone was counted once. This same CDR3 is encoded by further DNA sequences in the sample. In DNA form, the CDR3 reads TGTGCCAGCAGCTTAGGCTCCACCGGGGAGCTGTTTTTT. Translating gives CASSLGSTGELFF. The rearrangement links TRBV7-3 to TRBJ2-2; D is unclear. Per germline, CDR1 SGHTA and CDR2 FQGTGA. Trimming cost V 2 bases and J 4 bases, with 5 bases left between them. There are 13 residues in the CDR3.

The V and J genes are TRBV25-1 and TRBJ2-7; perhaps TRBD2 as D (6 bases). CDR1 is MGHDK, CDR2 SYGVNS, per germline. Trimming took off 3 bases at V and 3 bases at J, with 12 bases between the two ends. This CDR3 has 14 residues. The CDR3 protein is CASSERGLGYEQYF. The DNA for the CDR3 is TGTGCCAGCAGTGAGCGGGGCCTGGGCTACGAGCAGTACTTC.

The chain uses TRBV19 and TRBJ1-2; D is unresolved. The CDR3 sequence is 11 residues long. The germline gives CDR1 LNHDA, CDR2 SQIVND (reference sequence). Trimming shortened V by 2 bases and J by 7 bases, and 5 bases separated the two germline ends. CDR3 nucleotides: TGTGCCAGTAGTATAAGAGTTGGCTACACCTTC. Translated, it gives CASSIRVGYTF.

The chain carries TRBV7-2 and TRBJ2-7; the D is unclear. The CDR3 has 17 amino acids. The germline V gene encodes CDR1 SGHTA and CDR2 FQGNSA. The V gene lost 1 base and the J gene lost 3 bases, with 19 bases spanning the gap. CDR3: CASSLVGGRSKIYEQYF. The CDR3 DNA reads TGTGCCAGCAGCTTAGTAGGCGGTCGTTCGAAAATCTACGAGCAGTACTTC.

V and J are TRBV9 and TRBJ1-5; D gene uncertain. The CDR3 covers 15 residues. V was trimmed by 3 bases and J by 5 bases, leaving 15 bases between them. The germline V gene has CDR1 SGDLS and CDR2 YYNGEE. The CDR3 spells CASSAPPGIDQPQHF. The CDR3 DNA follows: TGTGCCAGCAGCGCCCCCCCGGGAATAGATCAGCCCCAGCATTTT. The full variable domain, rest sourced from reference TRBV9 and TRBJ1-5, is DSGVTQTPKHLITATGQRVTLRCSPRSGDLSVYWYQQSLDQGLQFLIQYYNGEERAKGNILERFSAQQFPDLHSELNLSSLELGDSALYFCASSAPPGIDQPQHFGDGTRLSIL.